The clone carrying this T cell receptor beta chain was seen only a few times. Its antigen remains unidentified. The gene names here belong to mouse. The read is 3 residues too short to cover the CDR3 end, so that end is filled in from the germline J gene. These data are taken from a study of CD8+ T cells in alopecia areata. Overall study context: It was approximately 7-11-week-old female C3H/HeJ mice that received skin from approximately 6-13-month-old C3H/HeJ graft donors with spontaneous alopecia. Study-level findings and limits: Lesional tissue from the scalp (especially in alopecia totalis/universalis) showed higher clonality than normal scalp. Sequences from scalp samples also cover resident alphabeta T cells of normal skin. Unlike in mice, where it was clearer, TCR sharing across patients was less clear, possibly HLA-related.

The sorting of pooled cutaneous lymph node cells relied on CD4, CD8alpha, NKG2D, NKG2ACE and other markers. From germline, CDR1 is FNHDT and CDR2 SITEND (reference sequence). The CDR3 has 14 amino acids. V gave up 4 bases and J gave up 4 bases, with 9 bases separating them. Isolated RNA was reverse transcribed into cDNA used as the sequencing template. Some clones are missing from TCRdb's copy, which holds only in-frame ones; the method was immunoSEQ multiplex PCR. Sampling found around 290,000 clones, none seen once. The specimen was CD4+ T cells sorted from a lymph node. The source is a C3H/HeJ mouse with alopecia areata. The strain bears MHC haplotype H2-k. V gene TRBV19 combines with J gene TRBJ1-6; D is unresolved. TRBJ1-6 belongs to the ORF category, with a function that is uncertain. CDR3 region: CASSATKYNSPLYF. The covered CDR3 bases are TGTGCCAGCAGTGCGACAAAATATAATTCGCCC.